This entry is about one TCR beta chain. Its antigen is undetermined. Co-extracted RNA and DNA came from roughly 21-30 mg of unsorted bulk tissue. The patients had histopathologically diagnosed primary liver carcinoma, and their disease was treated by surgical resection. The data originate from a study of tumor-infiltrating lymphocytes in primary liver carcinoma. General study points: Blood trailed tumors significantly in top-250-clone fraction (p = 0.039). A fraction of only about 7-25% of top clones appeared in all five tumor regions.

Total RNA (approximately 500 ng) served as template for TCR beta cDNA synthesis primed by a constant-region primer. Three-round nested multiplex PCR performed with slightly modified ARM-PCR produced the TCR beta libraries. Both of the initial two PCR rounds ran for 10 cycles and employed TRBV1-TRBV30 forward primers alongside a C-beta reverse primer. TCRdb used MiXCR to reprocess the multiplex PCR reads, holding one entry per CDR3 protein. The table includes approximately 76,000 distinct CDR3 sequences, roughly two thirds detected once. Germline V gene sequence: CDR1 SQVTM, CDR2 ANQGSEA. This CDR3 region has 16 residues.

The sequenced sample consisted of liver tumor tissue from sampling region 4. Subset defined: tumor region T4, right-lateral pole. The TCR originated in a woman aged 55-75 years with primary liver carcinoma and hepatitis B virus infection. The chain recombines TRBV29-1 with TRBJ2-5; TRBD2 matches 15 bases. The CDR3 loop is CSAGLAGGGPHETQYF. Written as DNA, the CDR3 is TGCAGTGCGGGACTAGCGGGAGGTGGGCCGCATGAGACCCAGTACTTC.